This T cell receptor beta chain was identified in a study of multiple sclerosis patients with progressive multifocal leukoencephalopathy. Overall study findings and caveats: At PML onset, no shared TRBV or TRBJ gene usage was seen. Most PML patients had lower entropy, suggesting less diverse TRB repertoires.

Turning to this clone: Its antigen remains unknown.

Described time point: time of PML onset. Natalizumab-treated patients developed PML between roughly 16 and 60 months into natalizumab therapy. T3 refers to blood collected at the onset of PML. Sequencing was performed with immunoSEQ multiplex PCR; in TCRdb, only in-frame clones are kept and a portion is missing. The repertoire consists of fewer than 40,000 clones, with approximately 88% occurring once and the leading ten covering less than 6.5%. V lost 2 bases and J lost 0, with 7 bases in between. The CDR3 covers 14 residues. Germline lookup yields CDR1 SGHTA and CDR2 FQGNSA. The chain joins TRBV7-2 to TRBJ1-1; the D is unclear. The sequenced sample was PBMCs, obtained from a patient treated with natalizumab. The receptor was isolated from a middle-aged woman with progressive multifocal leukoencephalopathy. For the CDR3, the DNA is TGTGCCAGCAGCTTAAATAGGGTGAACACTGAAGCTTTCTTT. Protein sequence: CASSLNRVNTEAFF.